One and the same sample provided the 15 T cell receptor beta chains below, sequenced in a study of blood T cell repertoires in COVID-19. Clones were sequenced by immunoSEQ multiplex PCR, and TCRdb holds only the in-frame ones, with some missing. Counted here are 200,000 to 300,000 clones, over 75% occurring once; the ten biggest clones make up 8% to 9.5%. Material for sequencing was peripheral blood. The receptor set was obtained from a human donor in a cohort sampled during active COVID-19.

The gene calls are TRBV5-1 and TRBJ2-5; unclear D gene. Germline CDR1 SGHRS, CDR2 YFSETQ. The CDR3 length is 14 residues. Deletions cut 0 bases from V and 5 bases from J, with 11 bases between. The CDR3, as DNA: TGCGCCAGCAGCTTGGCGAGGTCACTTGAGACCCAGTACTTC. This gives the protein CASSLARSLETQYF.

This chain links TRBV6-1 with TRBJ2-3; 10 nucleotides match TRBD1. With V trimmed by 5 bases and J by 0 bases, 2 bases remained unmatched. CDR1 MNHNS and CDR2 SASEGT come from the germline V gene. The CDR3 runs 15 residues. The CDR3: CASSRDRGSTDTQYF. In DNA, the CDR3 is TGTGCCAGCAGTAGGGACAGGGGTAGCACAGATACGCAGTATTTT.

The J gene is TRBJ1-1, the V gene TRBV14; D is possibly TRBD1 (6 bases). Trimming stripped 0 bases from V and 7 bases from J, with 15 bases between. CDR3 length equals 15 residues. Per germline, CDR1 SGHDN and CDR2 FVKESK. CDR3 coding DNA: TGTGCCAGCAGCCAAGATTCCAGGGGCCCGTTTGAAGCTTTCTTT. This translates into CASSQDSRGPFEAFF. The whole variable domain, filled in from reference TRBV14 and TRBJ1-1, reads EAGVTQFPSHSVIEKGQTVTLRCDPISGHDNLYWYRRVMGKEIKFLLHFVKESKQDESGMPNNRFLAERTGGTYSTLKVQPAELEDSGVYFCASSQDSRGPFEAFFGQGTRLTVV.

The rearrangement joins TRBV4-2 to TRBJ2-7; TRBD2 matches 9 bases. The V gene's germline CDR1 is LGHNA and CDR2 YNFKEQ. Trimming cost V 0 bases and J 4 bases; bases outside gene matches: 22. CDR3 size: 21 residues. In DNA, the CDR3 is TGTGCCAGCAGCCAAGAAGTCCTGGCGGGAGGGCGGATTAGCTCTGGGTACGAGCAGTACTTC. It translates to CASSQEVLAGGRISSGYEQYF.

The CDR3 nucleotides read TGCGCCAGCAGCTTAGCTACCGGGACTAGCGGTGATGAGCAGTTCTTC. It translates to CASSLATGTSGDEQFF. This chain links TRBV5-1 with TRBJ2-1; 11 bases match TRBD2. Germline trimming cut 2 bases from V and 8 bases from J; bases unmatched to any gene: 9. The CDR3 is 16 residues long. The germline V gene encodes CDR1 SGHRS and CDR2 YFSETQ.

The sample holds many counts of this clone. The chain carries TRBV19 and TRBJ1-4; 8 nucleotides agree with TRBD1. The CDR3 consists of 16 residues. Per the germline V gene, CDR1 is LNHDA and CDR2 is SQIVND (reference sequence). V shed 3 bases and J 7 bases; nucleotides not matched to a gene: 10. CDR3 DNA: TGTGCCAGTAGTATCGCCCCCCGGGACAGGCGTGAAAAACTGTTTTTT. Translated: CASSIAPRDRREKLFF.

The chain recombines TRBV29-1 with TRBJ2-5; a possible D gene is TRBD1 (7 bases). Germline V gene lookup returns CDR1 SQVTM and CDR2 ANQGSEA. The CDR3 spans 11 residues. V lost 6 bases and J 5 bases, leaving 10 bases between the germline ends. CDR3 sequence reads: CSVTGRETQYF. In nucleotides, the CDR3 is TGCAGCGTGACAGGGAGGGAGACCCAGTACTTC. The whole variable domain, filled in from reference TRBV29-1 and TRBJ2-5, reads SAVISQKPSRDICQRGTSLTIQCQVDSQVTMMFWYRQQPGQSLTLIATANQGSEATYESGFVIDKFPISRPNLTFSTLTVSNMSPEDSSIYLCSVTGRETQYFGPGTRLLVL.

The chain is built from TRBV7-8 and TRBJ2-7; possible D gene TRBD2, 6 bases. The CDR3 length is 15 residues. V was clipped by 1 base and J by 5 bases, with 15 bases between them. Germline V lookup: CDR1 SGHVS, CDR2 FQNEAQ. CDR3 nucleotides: TGTGCCAGCAGCTTAGACCGCACTAGCAGCCACGAGCAGTACTTC. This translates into CASSLDRTSSHEQYF.

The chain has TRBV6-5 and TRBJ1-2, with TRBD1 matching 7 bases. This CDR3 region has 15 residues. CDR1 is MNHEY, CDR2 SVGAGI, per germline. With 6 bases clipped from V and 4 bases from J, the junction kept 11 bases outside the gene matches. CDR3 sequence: CASSRDSPFRYGYTF. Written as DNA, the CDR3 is TGTGCCAGCAGCCGGGACAGCCCGTTCCGCTATGGCTACACCTTC.

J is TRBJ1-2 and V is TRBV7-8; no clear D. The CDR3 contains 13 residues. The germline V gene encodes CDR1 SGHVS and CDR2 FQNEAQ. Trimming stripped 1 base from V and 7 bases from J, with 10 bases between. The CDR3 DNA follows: TGTGCCAGCAGCTTAGGCGGGAGGTCTGGCTACACCTTC. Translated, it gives CASSLGGRSGYTF. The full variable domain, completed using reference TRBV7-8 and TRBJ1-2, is GAGVSQSPRYKVAKRGQDVALRCDPISGHVSLFWYQQALGQGPEFLTYFQNEAQLDKSGLPSDRFFAERPEGSVSTLKIQRTQQEDSAVYLCASSLGGRSGYTFGSGTRLTVV.

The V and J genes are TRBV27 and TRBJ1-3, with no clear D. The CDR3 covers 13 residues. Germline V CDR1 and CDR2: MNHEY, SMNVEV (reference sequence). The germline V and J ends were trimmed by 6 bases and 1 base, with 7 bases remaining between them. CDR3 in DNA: TGTGCCAGCAGACAGATTTCTGGAAACACCATATATTTT. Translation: CASRQISGNTIYF.

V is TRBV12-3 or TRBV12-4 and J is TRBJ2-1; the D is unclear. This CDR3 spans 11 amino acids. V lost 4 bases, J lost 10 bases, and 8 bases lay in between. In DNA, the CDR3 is TGTGCCAGCAGTTCCCCTCTGGAGCAGTTCTTC. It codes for CASSSPLEQFF.

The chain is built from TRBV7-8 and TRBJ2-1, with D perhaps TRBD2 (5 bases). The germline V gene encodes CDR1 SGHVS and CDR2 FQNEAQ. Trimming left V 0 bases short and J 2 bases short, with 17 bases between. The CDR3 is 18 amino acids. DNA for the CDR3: TGTGCCAGCAGCTTAGCGTCTAGCACCAACACGCCCTACAATGAGCAGTTCTTC. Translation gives CASSLASSTNTPYNEQFF.

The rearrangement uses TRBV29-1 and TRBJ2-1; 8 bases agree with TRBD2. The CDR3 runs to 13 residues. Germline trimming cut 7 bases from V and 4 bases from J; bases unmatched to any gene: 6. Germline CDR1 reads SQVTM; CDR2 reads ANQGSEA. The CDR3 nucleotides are TGCAGCGCGGGCGGGGGGCCATACAATGAGCAGTTCTTC. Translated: CSAGGGPYNEQFF.

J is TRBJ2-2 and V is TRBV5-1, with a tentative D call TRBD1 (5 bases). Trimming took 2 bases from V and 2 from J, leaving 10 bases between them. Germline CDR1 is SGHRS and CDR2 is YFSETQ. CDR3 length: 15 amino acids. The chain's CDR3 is CASSFPRTNTGELFF. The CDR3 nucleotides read TGCGCCAGCAGCTTTCCCAGGACAAACACCGGGGAGCTGTTTTTT.